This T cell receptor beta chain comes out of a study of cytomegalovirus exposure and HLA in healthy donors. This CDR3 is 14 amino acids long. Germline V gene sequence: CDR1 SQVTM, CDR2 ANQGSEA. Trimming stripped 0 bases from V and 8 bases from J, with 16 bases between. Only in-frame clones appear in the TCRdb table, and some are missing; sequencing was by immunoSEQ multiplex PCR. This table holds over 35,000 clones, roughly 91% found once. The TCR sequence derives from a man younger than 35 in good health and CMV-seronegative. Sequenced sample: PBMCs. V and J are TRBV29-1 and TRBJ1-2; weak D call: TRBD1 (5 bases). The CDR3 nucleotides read TGCAGCGTTGAAGACTACCGACAGTCGTGGGGCTACACCTTC. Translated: CSVEDYRQSWGYTF.